The rows below give T cell receptor beta chains drawn from one sample of a study of blood T cells in healthy people across ages. TCRdb recomputed calls from the 5' RACE reads with MiXCR, one row per CDR3 protein. The profile shows about 760,000 distinct CDR3 sequences, approximately 25% of them singletons. Another study also made use of these data, one on T cells of mothers and their children.

The material sequenced was blood. The receptors stem from a boy aged 5 to 17 in good health. Both conserved end residues are part of each CDR3. Each record gives: clone size, V gene, J gene, D gene, CDR3 protein, CDR3 DNA. A D gene is named only where the DNA matches it firmly. A clone size is listed for some rows: how often the clone was seen (once, few, many), or a class if it is expanded.

size: NA
V: TRBV5-1
J: TRBJ1-2
D: NA
CDR3: CASSSSGPIYGYTF
DNA: TGCGCCAGCAGCTCGTCAGGGCCCATCTATGGCTACACCTTC

size: few
V: TRBV6-5
J: TRBJ1-4
D: NA
CDR3: CASSYSRANEKLFF
DNA: TGTGCCAGCAGTTACTCGAGAGCAAATGAAAAACTGTTTTTT

size: few
V: TRBV19
J: TRBJ2-3
D: NA
CDR3: CASMFAGNTDTQYF
DNA: TGTGCCAGTATGTTTGCGGGGAACACAGATACGCAGTATTTT

size: few
V: TRBV10-3
J: TRBJ2-7
D: NA
CDR3: CATRAGEQYF
DNA: TGTGCCACCAGGGCGGGCGAGCAGTACTTC

size: NA
V: TRBV12-3/TRBV12-4
J: TRBJ1-1
D: NA
CDR3: CASSSMAEAFF
DNA: TGTGCCAGCAGTTCCATGGCTGAAGCTTTCTTT

size: few
V: TRBV27
J: TRBJ1-2
D: NA
CDR3: CASSLDAANYGYTF
DNA: TGTGCCAGCAGTTTAGACGCAGCTAACTATGGCTACACCTTC

size: NA
V: TRBV20-1
J: TRBJ2-1
D: NA
CDR3: CSARVPGPHNEQFF
DNA: TGCAGTGCTAGGGTCCCGGGACCGCACAATGAGCAGTTCTTC

size: few
V: TRBV5-1
J: TRBJ2-3
D: NA
CDR3: CASSLGETDTQYF
DNA: TGTGCCAGCAGCTTAGGCGAGACAGATACGCAGTATTTT

size: few
V: TRBV7-9
J: TRBJ2-2
D: TRBD1
CDR3: CASSPREDRTNTGELFF
DNA: TGTGCCAGCAGCCCGCGTGAGGACAGGACAAACACCGGGGAGCTGTTTTTT

size: NA
V: TRBV6-2/TRBV6-3
J: TRBJ1-4
D: NA
CDR3: CASSSRRPTNEKLFF
DNA: TGTGCCAGCAGTTCCAGACGGCCAACTAATGAAAAACTGTTTTTT

size: NA
V: TRBV5-1
J: TRBJ2-7
D: NA
CDR3: CASSLAWDTHYEQYF
DNA: TGCGCCAGCAGCTTAGCCTGGGACACCCACTACGAGCAGTACTTC

size: few
V: TRBV6-2/TRBV6-3
J: TRBJ1-2
D: NA
CDR3: CASSSVWQDYTYGYTF
DNA: TGTGCCAGCAGTTCCGTTTGGCAGGATTATACCTATGGCTACACCTTC

size: many
V: TRBV20-1
J: TRBJ2-5
D: TRBD2
CDR3: CSALLAGVETQYF
DNA: TGCAGTGCCCTACTAGCGGGAGTAGAGACCCAGTACTTC

size: NA
V: TRBV20-1
J: TRBJ2-1
D: TRBD2
CDR3: CSAGLTSEQFF
DNA: TGCAGTGCTGGCCTGACTAGCGAGCAGTTCTTC

size: many
V: TRBV5-1
J: TRBJ1-1
D: NA
CDR3: CASSLEGIEAFF
DNA: TGCGCCAGCAGCTTGGAGGGGATTGAAGCTTTCTTT

size: NA
V: TRBV5-1
J: TRBJ1-4
D: NA
CDR3: CASSWSGRGLNEKLFF
DNA: TGCGCCAGCAGCTGGTCCGGAAGGGGCCTAAATGAAAAACTGTTTTTT

size: NA
V: TRBV27
J: TRBJ1-6
D: NA
CDR3: CASTEGYNSPLHF
DNA: TGTGCCAGCACGGAGGGGTATAATTCACCCCTCCACTTT

size: few
V: TRBV7-2
J: TRBJ1-2
D: NA
CDR3: CASSQSGAEYGYTF
DNA: TGTGCCAGCAGCCAAAGCGGCGCGGAGTATGGCTACACCTTC

size: few
V: TRBV5-1
J: TRBJ2-5
D: TRBD1
CDR3: CASSLATGLQETQYF
DNA: TGTGCCAGCAGCTTAGCGACAGGGTTGCAAGAGACCCAGTACTTC

size: NA
V: TRBV12-3/TRBV12-4
J: TRBJ1-6
D: TRBD1
CDR3: CASSLTGQGGGSPLHF
DNA: TGTGCCAGCAGTTTGACGGGACAGGGTGGAGGATCACCCCTCCACTTT

size: NA
V: TRBV7-9
J: TRBJ1-1
D: NA
CDR3: CASRAPQGNTEAFF
DNA: TGTGCCAGCCGGGCACCACAGGGGAACACTGAAGCTTTCTTT

size: few
V: TRBV7-9
J: TRBJ1-1
D: NA
CDR3: CASSLPGGVAFF
DNA: TGTGCCAGCAGCTTACCTGGGGGGGTTGCTTTCTTT

size: NA
V: TRBV20-1
J: TRBJ2-1
D: TRBD2
CDR3: CSANRASGNPYNEQFF
DNA: TGCAGTGCTAATAGGGCTAGCGGGAACCCCTACAATGAGCAGTTCTTC

size: few
V: TRBV19
J: TRBJ2-3
D: NA
CDR3: CASRGVPTDTQYF
DNA: TGTGCCAGTAGAGGGGTTCCCACAGATACGCAGTATTTT

size: NA
V: TRBV4-1
J: TRBJ2-7
D: NA
CDR3: CAGSQTNYEQYF
DNA: TGCGCCGGCAGCCAAACCAACTACGAGCAGTACTTC

size: NA
V: TRBV29-1
J: TRBJ2-7
D: TRBD1
CDR3: CSVGGQAAEQYF
DNA: TGCAGCGTTGGGGGACAGGCTGCCGAGCAGTACTTC

size: many
V: TRBV29-1
J: TRBJ2-1
D: NA
CDR3: CSVGGTEGTARGDEQFF
DNA: TGCAGCGTTGGCGGGACGGAGGGGACTGCCCGAGGTGATGAGCAGTTCTTC

size: few
V: TRBV24-1
J: TRBJ2-1
D: TRBD2
CDR3: CATSDTLASSSYNEQFF
DNA: TGTGCCACCAGTGATACACTAGCGTCAAGCTCCTACAATGAGCAGTTCTTC

size: few
V: TRBV3-1
J: TRBJ1-1
D: NA
CDR3: CASSRVGGTEAFF
DNA: TGTGCCAGCAGCCGGGTAGGGGGCACTGAAGCTTTCTTT

size: few
V: TRBV4-1
J: TRBJ2-1
D: NA
CDR3: CASSHQGNEQFF
DNA: TGCGCCAGCAGCCACCAGGGTAATGAGCAGTTCTTC

size: NA
V: TRBV5-6
J: TRBJ2-1
D: TRBD2
CDR3: CASSAYSGSNEQFF
DNA: TGTGCCAGCAGCGCTTATAGCGGGAGTAATGAGCAGTTCTTC

size: NA
V: TRBV12-3/TRBV12-4
J: TRBJ1-2
D: TRBD1
CDR3: CASSLGRGLSNYGYTF
DNA: TGTGCCAGCAGTTTAGGCAGGGGGCTTTCTAACTATGGCTACACCTTC

size: many
V: TRBV3-1
J: TRBJ2-1
D: NA
CDR3: CASSRDYNEQFF
DNA: TGTGCCAGCAGCCGAGACTACAATGAGCAGTTCTTC

size: few
V: TRBV4-1
J: TRBJ2-7
D: NA
CDR3: CASSQAADGPYEQYF
DNA: TGCGCCAGCAGCCAAGCGGCCGACGGTCCCTACGAGCAGTACTTC

size: few
V: TRBV29-1
J: TRBJ2-3
D: NA
CDR3: CSSLSTDTQYF
DNA: TGCAGCAGCCTGAGCACAGATACGCAGTATTTT

size: NA
V: TRBV7-3
J: TRBJ2-1
D: NA
CDR3: CASSLTGEISYDEQFF
DNA: TGTGCCAGCAGCTTAACGGGGGAGATCTCCTACGATGAGCAGTTCTTC

size: few
V: TRBV29-1
J: TRBJ1-2
D: NA
CDR3: CSVEDGQSNYGYTF
DNA: TGCAGCGTTGAAGATGGACAGAGTAACTATGGCTACACCTTC

size: NA
V: TRBV5-1
J: TRBJ2-3
D: TRBD2
CDR3: CASSLGLALIDTQYF
DNA: TGCGCCAGCAGCTTGGGACTAGCGTTGATAGATACGCAGTATTTT

size: once
V: TRBV7-9
J: TRBJ1-4
D: NA
CDR3: CASSPMDSATNEKLFF
DNA: TGTGCCAGCAGCCCCATGGACAGCGCAACTAATGAAAAACTGTTTTTT

size: few
V: TRBV2
J: TRBJ1-6
D: TRBD1
CDR3: CASSPRQGAGSPLHF
DNA: TGTGCCAGCAGTCCGCGACAGGGGGCAGGTTCACCCCTCCACTTT

size: NA
V: TRBV12-5
J: TRBJ2-1
D: NA
CDR3: CASGLTPADHNEQFF
DNA: TGTGCTAGTGGTTTGACCCCGGCAGACCACAATGAGCAGTTCTTC

size: few
V: TRBV7-2
J: TRBJ2-7
D: NA
CDR3: CASSLAGNPLYEQYF
DNA: TGTGCCAGCAGCTTAGCCGGGAACCCCCTCTACGAGCAGTACTTC

size: NA
V: TRBV2
J: TRBJ2-3
D: NA
CDR3: CASSESVAATDTQYF
DNA: TGTGCCAGCAGTGAGTCGGTAGCGGCCACAGATACGCAGTATTTT

size: NA
V: TRBV6-5
J: TRBJ2-7
D: NA
CDR3: CASSYAGAEEQYF
DNA: TGTGCCAGCAGTTACGCAGGGGCTGAGGAGCAGTACTTC

size: many
V: TRBV2
J: TRBJ2-1
D: NA
CDR3: CASSPSSGDYNEQFF
DNA: TGTGCCAGCAGTCCAAGTAGCGGAGACTACAATGAGCAGTTCTTC

size: NA
V: TRBV12-3/TRBV12-4
J: TRBJ2-3
D: TRBD2
CDR3: CASSLGKRGTDTQYF
DNA: TGTGCCAGCAGTTTAGGGAAGCGGGGGACAGATACGCAGTATTTT

size: NA
V: TRBV7-8
J: TRBJ2-7
D: NA
CDR3: CASSLDKTYEQYF
DNA: TGTGCCAGCAGCTTGGACAAGACCTACGAGCAGTACTTC

size: few
V: TRBV20-1
J: TRBJ2-3
D: NA
CDR3: CSARDLSTDTQYF
DNA: TGCAGTGCTAGAGATCTCAGCACAGATACGCAGTATTTT

size: NA
V: TRBV6-1
J: TRBJ1-4
D: NA
CDR3: CASSPGPRSEKLFF
DNA: TGTGCCAGCAGTCCCGGACCGCGTAGTGAAAAACTGTTTTTT

size: NA
V: TRBV12-5
J: TRBJ1-3
D: TRBD1
CDR3: CASGLVSTGASGSTIYF
DNA: TGTGCTAGTGGTTTGGTCTCGACAGGGGCCTCTGGAAGCACCATATATTTT

size: few
V: TRBV9
J: TRBJ2-3
D: NA
CDR3: CATIKAPRGASLRGLTDTQYF
DNA: TGTGCCACCATAAAGGCCCCTCGGGGGGCCTCTCTACGGGGACTCACAGATACGCAGTATTTT

size: few
V: TRBV24-1
J: TRBJ2-2
D: NA
CDR3: CATMGSANTGELFF
DNA: TGTGCCACCATGGGCAGCGCGAACACCGGGGAGCTGTTTTTT

size: few
V: TRBV6-2/TRBV6-3
J: TRBJ2-1
D: TRBD2
CDR3: CAAKRGLAALSSYNEQFF
DNA: TGTGCCGCTAAAAGGGGACTAGCGGCCCTTAGCTCCTACAATGAGCAGTTCTTC

size: NA
V: TRBV20-1
J: TRBJ2-5
D: TRBD2
CDR3: CSASSGTRKTQYF
DNA: TGCAGTGCTAGCTCTGGGACTAGAAAGACCCAGTACTTC

size: NA
V: TRBV12-3/TRBV12-4
J: TRBJ1-4
D: TRBD1
CDR3: CASSLYFSGQGGEKLFF
DNA: TGTGCCAGCAGTTTATACTTCTCGGGACAGGGTGGTGAAAAACTGTTTTTT